This TCR beta chain was sequenced in a study of blood T cell repertoires in COVID-19. In the study overall: The analysed material was cDNA or gDNA that came from T cells, B-cell-depleted T cells, or PBMCs.

The repertoire was sequenced with immunoSEQ multiplex PCR; TCRdb's copy has only in-frame clones and lacks some. This table holds some 120,000 clones, roughly 82% found once. This CDR3 has 13 amino acids. V lost 4 bases, J lost 13 bases, and 8 bases stayed unmatched. Germline values: CDR1 SGHDN, CDR2 FVKESK. The receptor comes from a human donor in a cohort sampled during active COVID-19. The source material was peripheral blood. The genes are TRBV14 and TRBJ1-2, with 11 bases matching TRBD1. This CDR3 reads CASSPPGQGVSTF. CDR3 DNA sequence: TGTGCCAGCAGCCCCCCGGGACAGGGGGTTAGCACCTTC.